These 27 T cell receptor beta chains were all obtained from the same sample, sequenced in a study of cytomegalovirus exposure and HLA in healthy donors. Use of 60 Vbeta and 13 Jbeta primers characterized the PCR. This table comes from immunoSEQ multiplex PCR, and its TCRdb copy is limited to in-frame clones, with some not included. The repertoire consists of over 200,000 clones, with approximately 82% occurring once and the leading ten covering roughly 0.58%. The sample consisted of PBMCs. All receptors come from a middle-aged woman in good health and CMV-seronegative.

The V gene is TRBV30, the J gene TRBJ2-5; D possibly corresponds to TRBD2 (6 bases). Germline V gene data show CDR1 as GTSNPN and CDR2 as SVGIG (reference sequence). The V end lost 2 bases, the J end lost 5 bases, and 12 bases lay between the germline ends. This CDR3 has 13 residues. The CDR3 nucleotides are TGTGCCTGGAGTTCGGGGGTATGGGAGACCCAGTACTTC. Amino acid sequence: CAWSSGVWETQYF.

Only a few counts were recorded for this clone. V gene TRBV7-9 combines with J gene TRBJ1-1, with 9 bases fitting TRBD1. V lost 8 bases to trimming and J lost 10 bases; unmatched junction nucleotides: 8. The CDR3 has 12 amino acids. CDR1 is SEHNR, CDR2 FQNEAQ, per germline (reference sequence). Here the CDR3 reads CASGQGTMAAFF. The CDR3, as DNA: TGTGCCAGCGGACAGGGGACAATGGCAGCTTTCTTT.

As regards this clone: The junction departs from germline at one end; a sequencing error may be responsible. The sample holds other DNA sequences that translate to the same CDR3. The chain recombines TRBV4-2 with TRBJ2-1; 9 nucleotides match TRBD2. This CDR3 contains 16 residues. In germline, CDR1 is LGHNA, CDR2 YNFKEQ. The CDR3 DNA follows: TGTGCCAGCAGTCAAGGTAGAGCGGGGGGATACAATGAGCAGTTCTTC. Its translation is CASSQGRAGGYNEQFF.

This chain joins TRBV30 and TRBJ1-6, with D possibly matching TRBD1 (5 bases). V was shortened by 3 bases and J by 10 bases, with 10 bases between the two germline ends. The CDR3 has 12 amino acids. CDR1 GTSNPN and CDR2 SVGIG come from the germline V gene (reference sequence). CDR3 bases: TGTGCCTGGAGGTCGGGGGAATCACCCCTCCACTTT. It translates to CAWRSGESPLHF.

This clone has only one observation. V usage is TRBV9 and J usage is TRBJ2-3, with 7 bases aligning to TRBD2. The junction had 5 bases not matched to a gene; V was cut back by 5 bases and J by 2 bases. Germline V CDR1 and CDR2: SGDLS, YYNGEE. The CDR3 has 14 residues. The CDR3 sequence: CASSLAANTDTQYF. CDR3 coding DNA: TGTGCCAGCAGTCTAGCGGCCAACACAGATACGCAGTATTTT.

V is TRBV5-1 and J is TRBJ2-5; perhaps TRBD2 as D (5 bases). The J call may be wrong; the DNA end is better matched by TRBJ2-7. The CDR3 is made up of 13 amino acids. Germline V gene sequence: CDR1 SGHRS, CDR2 YFSETQ. The CDR3 spells CASSSGNDYEQYF. In DNA, the CDR3 is TGCGCCAGCAGCTCCGGGAACGACTACGAGCAGTACTTC.

This clone occurred once. Here the CDR3 DNA reads TGTGCCAGCAGCGTAGCGGGGGGGCCAGATACGCAGTATTTT. It specifies CASSVAGGPDTQYF. This chain links TRBV9 with TRBJ2-3; TRBD2 matches at 8 bases. This CDR3 contains 14 residues. CDR1 SGDLS and CDR2 YYNGEE come from the germline V gene. The V gene end was trimmed by 0 bases and the J gene end by 4 bases; junction bases not matched to a gene: 1.

V usage is TRBV2 and J usage is TRBJ2-7; D may be TRBD1 (6 bases). Germline V gives CDR1 SNHLY, CDR2 FYNNEI. The CDR3 has 12 amino acids. Trimming removed 3 bases from V and 6 bases from J, with 9 bases in between. CDR3 region: CASSDGTPEQYF. CDR3 nucleotides: TGTGCCAGCAGTGATGGGACACCCGAGCAGTACTTC.

This clone was seen only once. The chain is built from TRBV2 and TRBJ2-2; D may be TRBD2 (6 bases). Between the trimmed V and J ends, which lost 6 bases and 2 bases, there was a span of 13 bases. Germline lookup yields CDR1 SNHLY and CDR2 FYNNEI. This CDR3 region has 15 residues. This CDR3 reads CASSVGGGNTGELFF. As DNA, the CDR3 is TGTGCCAGCAGCGTGGGAGGTGGAAACACCGGGGAGCTGTTTTTT.

In DNA, the CDR3 is TGCAGCGCCCAAGGGGGGGGAACCGGGGAGCTGTTTTTT. Translated: CSAQGGGTGELFF. The chain is built from TRBV29-1 and TRBJ2-2, with a weak D call TRBD2 (7 bases). The CDR3 is 13 residues long. Deletions cut 7 bases from V and 5 bases from J, with 14 bases between. The germline CDR1 and CDR2 sequences are SQVTM and ANQGSEA.

V gene TRBV25-1 combines with J gene TRBJ1-4; TRBD1 is a possible D gene (6 bases). Per the germline V gene, CDR1 is MGHDK and CDR2 is SYGVNS. This CDR3 comprises 15 residues. The V end lost 5 bases, the J end lost 5 bases, and 15 bases lay between the germline ends. CDR3 amino acids: CASSIRTVPNEKLFF. The CDR3 DNA reads TGTGCCAGCAGTATCCGGACAGTTCCGAATGAAAAACTGTTTTTT.

The table lists this clone with a few counts. The chain links TRBV7-9 to TRBJ1-4, with D perhaps TRBD1 (6 bases). Germline assignment: CDR1 SEHNR and CDR2 FQNEAQ (reference sequence). CDR3 length: 12 amino acids. V was pared by 3 bases and J by 16 bases, with 15 bases between. As DNA, the CDR3 is TGTGCCAGCAGCTTTGTTGGGGGCGCCGGGTTTTTT. Protein sequence: CASSFVGGAGFF.

This clone has more than one count but fewer than ten. A junction boundary mismatches the germline segment, possibly from a read error. The chain uses TRBV19 and TRBJ1-4, with D maybe TRBD1 (5 bases). CDR1 LNHDA and CDR2 SQIVND come from the germline V gene (reference sequence). The CDR3 loop spans 14 amino acids. CDR3 in DNA: TGTGCCAGTAGTTTAGACAGAACTAATGAAAAACTGTTTTTT. Translated: CASSLDRTNEKLFF.

This sequence joins TRBV5-1 and TRBJ2-2; 9 positions agree with TRBD2. There are 13 residues in the CDR3. Germline V gene data show CDR1 as SGHRS and CDR2 as YFSETQ. The trim removed 4 bases at V and 10 bases at J, leaving 5 bases unmatched. DNA of the CDR3: TGCGCCAGCAGCGAACTAGCGGGCACGGAGCTGTTTTTT. Protein sequence: CASSELAGTELFF.

The chain couples TRBV5-1 to TRBJ1-3, with 9 bases aligning to TRBD1. The V gene's germline CDR1 is SGHRS and CDR2 YFSETQ. Losses at the gene ends were 0 bases for V and 2 bases for J; bases not matched to a gene: 0. The CDR3 length is 15 residues. As DNA, the CDR3 is TGCGCCAGCAGCTTGGACAGGGGGCCTGGAAACACCATATATTTT. This codes for CASSLDRGPGNTIYF.

The chain uses TRBV7-9 and TRBJ1-1, with D tentatively TRBD1 (5 bases). This CDR3 is 13 amino acids long. V shed 5 bases and J shed 4 bases, with 11 bases lying between them. The germline CDR1 and CDR2 sequences are SEHNR and FQNEAQ (reference sequence). The CDR3 coding sequence is TGTGCCAGCAGCCCGGCGGGGGGCACTGAAGCTTTCTTT. This encodes CASSPAGGTEAFF.

The chain is built from TRBV2 and TRBJ1-2, with D perhaps matching TRBD1 (6 bases). Germline V lookup: CDR1 SNHLY, CDR2 FYNNEI. The CDR3 consists of 16 residues. Deletions cut 5 bases from V and 0 bases from J, with 16 bases between. CDR3 sequence: CASSPGGGYANYGYTF. In DNA, the CDR3 is TGTGCCAGCAGTCCTGGGGGCGGATATGCTAACTATGGCTACACCTTC. Based on the CDR3 plus reference TRBV2 and TRBJ1-2, the full variable domain is EPEVTQTPSHQVTQMGQEVILRCVPISNHLYFYWYRQILGQKVEFLVSFYNNEISEKSEIFDDQFSVERPDGSNFTLKIRSTKLEDSAMYFCASSPGGGYANYGYTFGSGTRLTVV.

The gene calls are TRBV19 and TRBJ1-4; D is possibly TRBD1 (6 bases). Trimming pared 9 bases from V and 10 bases from J, leaving 15 bases between. Germline values: CDR1 LNHDA, CDR2 SQIVND (reference sequence). This CDR3 contains 12 residues. The chain's CDR3 is CASTGKVRKLFF. CDR3 coding DNA: TGTGCCAGCACAGGGAAGGTGAGAAAACTGTTTTTT.

The genes are TRBV19 and TRBJ1-5; a weak D match, TRBD1 (6 bases). The germline gives CDR1 LNHDA, CDR2 SQIVND (reference sequence). This CDR3 has 14 residues. Trimming pared 3 bases from V and 7 bases from J, leaving 13 bases between. DNA of the CDR3: TGTGCCAGTAGTATTACGGGGGGCGACCAGCCCCAGCATTTT. Translation: CASSITGGDQPQHF.

The CDR3 loop reads CATTGGNEQYF. In DNA, the CDR3 is TGTGCCACCACCGGGGGTAACGAGCAGTACTTC. The chain recombines TRBV28 with TRBJ2-7; maybe TRBD2 (6 bases). The V gene lost 10 bases and the J gene lost 5 bases, with 12 bases spanning the gap. The CDR3 runs to 11 residues. CDR1 is MDHEN and CDR2 is SYDVKM in the germline V gene.

J is TRBJ2-1 and V is TRBV15; 9 bases are shared with TRBD1. V lost 0 bases to trimming and J lost 14 bases; unmatched junction nucleotides: 14. This CDR3 is 16 amino acids long. Germline-derived CDR1 and CDR2 are LNHNV and YYDKDF (reference sequence). The CDR3 DNA sequence: TGTGCCACCAGCAGAGACGGGCCCGCCGCTGGGACAGGGAAGTTCTTC. Translation: CATSRDGPAAGTGKFF.

This clone has just one count. CDR3 sequence (DNA): TGTGCCAGCAGTTTATCTGGGGGAGGCCAGCCCCAGCATTTT. Its protein product is CASSLSGGGQPQHF. The chain combines TRBV27 with TRBJ1-5; possible D gene TRBD1, 5 bases. The V gene lost 0 bases and the J gene lost 7 bases, with 10 bases spanning the gap. CDR1 and CDR2 (germline): MNHEY, SMNVEV (reference sequence). CDR3 length: 14 residues.

V and J are TRBV2 and TRBJ1-5; possibly TRBD1 for D (6 bases). This CDR3 is 15 amino acids long. V was clipped by 6 bases and J by 2 bases, with 14 bases between them. Germline values: CDR1 SNHLY, CDR2 FYNNEI. CDR3 in DNA: TGTGCCAGCAGCCCTAGAGGGGGTGGCAATCAGCCCCAGCATTTT. Residues: CASSPRGGGNQPQHF. The whole variable domain, filled in from reference TRBV2 and TRBJ1-5, reads EPEVTQTPSHQVTQMGQEVILRCVPISNHLYFYWYRQILGQKVEFLVSFYNNEISEKSEIFDDQFSVERPDGSNFTLKIRSTKLEDSAMYFCASSPRGGGNQPQHFGDGTRLSIL.

The chain links TRBV6-6 to TRBJ2-7, with a tentative D call TRBD1 (6 bases). The CDR3 runs to 14 residues. Trimming removed 2 bases from V and 5 bases from J, with 13 bases in between. The germline gives CDR1 MNHNY, CDR2 SVGAGI (reference sequence). The CDR3 DNA reads TGTGCCAGCAGTTACGTGGGGGCTCGGAACGAGCAGTACTTC. Protein: CASSYVGARNEQYF.

The chain employs TRBV5-1 and TRBJ2-1; 12 nucleotides align to TRBD1. The CDR3 extends over 15 amino acids. The germline V gene encodes CDR1 SGHRS and CDR2 YFSETQ. Trimming at V came to 3 bases and at J to 8 bases, leaving 6 bases not matched to a gene. The CDR3 nucleotides are TGCGCCAGCAGCTCTAGCGGGACAGGGGGCGATGAGCAGTTCTTC. This gives the protein CASSSSGTGGDEQFF.

The chain links TRBV19 to TRBJ2-5; D perhaps matches TRBD1 (6 bases). Deletions cut 4 bases from V and 1 base from J, with 10 bases between. Germline V lookup: CDR1 LNHDA, CDR2 SQIVND (reference sequence). The CDR3 runs to 14 residues. The CDR3 here is CASSRQVGQETQYF. In DNA form, the CDR3 reads TGTGCCAGTAGTAGACAGGTCGGCCAAGAGACCCAGTACTTC.

The chain recombines TRBV6-5 with TRBJ1-2; D not certain. Germline lookup yields CDR1 MNHEY and CDR2 SVGAGI. The CDR3 extends over 13 amino acids. CDR3 sequence (DNA): TGTGCGATCAGGCGAGACGCGAACTATGGCTACACCTTC. This gives the protein CAIRRDANYGYTF.